Reported below is one T cell receptor (beta chain). V shed 3 bases and J shed 0 bases, with 11 bases lying between them. Germline V lookup: CDR1 DFQATT, CDR2 SNEGSKA (reference sequence). The CDR3 is 14 residues long. In TCRdb, the 5' RACE reads were re-called with MiXCR into one record per CDR3 protein. The data contain some 6,300 distinct CDR3 sequences, approximately 52% of them singletons. This sequence joins TRBV20-1 and TRBJ1-2; no firm D call. The source is a female donor with breast cancer. The sequenced material came from naive CD4+ T cells sorted from a lymph node. Sample subset: naive CD4+ T cells, CD4+CD45RA+CD25-. The CDR3 reads CSASLGFTNYGYTF. In DNA form, the CDR3 reads TGCAGTGCTAGTTTGGGGTTCACTAACTATGGCTACACCTTC.